A single sample is the source of the 5 T cell receptor beta chains below, sequenced in a study of sequential checkpoint blockade in melanoma. Documented treatment: randomized to nivolumab then ipilimumab (arm A) or the reverse (arm B). Profiling relied on immunoSEQ multiplex PCR, and the TCRdb table lists in-frame clones only, not all of them. This sample yields about 21,000 clones, of which around 72% are seen a single time; approximately 38% belongs to the top ten. The material sequenced was CD8+ T cells sorted from blood (inferred from file names), taken from a patient given nivolumab and ipilimumab in sequence. These receptors were obtained from a human donor with melanoma.

The V and J genes are TRBV27 and TRBJ1-2; 8 bases map to TRBD1. The germline V gene encodes CDR1 MNHEY and CDR2 SMNVEV (reference sequence). J gave up 8 bases and V 5 bases, and 4 bases lay outside the gene matches. CDR3 length equals 12 residues. The CDR3 loop reads CASSTGGQGYTF. CDR3 in DNA: TGTGCCAGCAGTACAGGGGGTCAAGGCTACACCTTC.

In its sample, this clone was seen a few times. The chain carries TRBV4-1 and TRBJ1-3; D is ambiguous. V dropped 3 bases and J dropped 4 bases, with 13 bases sitting between them. The germline V gene has CDR1 MGHRA and CDR2 YSYEKL. The CDR3 loop spans 15 amino acids. CDR3 in amino acids: CASSQLEEPGNTIYF. The CDR3, as DNA: TGCGCCAGCAGCCAGCTAGAGGAGCCAGGAAACACCATATATTTT.

The chain links TRBV5-4 to TRBJ2-7; 10 bases are shared with TRBD1. Per the germline V gene, CDR1 is SGHNT and CDR2 is YYREEE (reference sequence). V shed 2 bases, J shed 2 bases, and the junction held 1 base outside the gene matches. This CDR3 region has 14 residues. The CDR3 DNA reads as TGTGCCAGCAGCTTAGGGACAGGGGCCTACGAGCAGTACTTC. It translates to CASSLGTGAYEQYF.

V gene TRBV9 combines with J gene TRBJ1-1, with D tentatively TRBD1 (6 bases). V was shortened by 2 bases and J by 1 base, with 15 bases between the two germline ends. Looked up from germline, CDR1 is SGDLS and CDR2 is YYNGEE. The CDR3 has 16 amino acids. The CDR3 DNA sequence: TGTGCCAGCAGCGTGGCGTACAGGGTTGGGAACACTGAAGCTTTCTTT. Protein sequence: CASSVAYRVGNTEAFF.

This chain uses TRBV7-9 with TRBJ1-1, with 8 bases matching TRBD1. Germline trimming cut 1 base from V and 6 bases from J; bases unmatched to any gene: 4. This CDR3 spans 14 amino acids. Germline V CDR1 and CDR2: SEHNR, FQNEAQ (reference sequence). The CDR3 is CASSLVQGASEAFF. CDR3 bases: TGTGCCAGCAGCTTAGTTCAGGGGGCATCTGAAGCTTTCTTT.